This is a list of T cell receptor beta chains from one sample in a study of blood T cell repertoires in COVID-19. The data were produced by immunoSEQ multiplex PCR, yet TCRdb's version contains in-frame clones alone and is incomplete. This sample has 70,000 or so clones, with 78% found just once. The sample consisted of peripheral blood. These receptors were obtained from a human donor in a cohort sampled during active COVID-19. CDR3s include the opening cysteine and the closing phenylalanine or tryptophan. The D gene is left open where the match is weak. Size is omitted from some rows. Given values are once, few, many or a class for expanded clones.

size: few; J: TRBJ2-7; V: TRBV6-5; D: -; DNA: TGTGCCAGCACCCCGTGGGCGGAGGAGTCCTACGAGCAGTACTTC; CDR3: CASTPWAEESYEQYF
size: -; J: TRBJ2-1; V: TRBV21-1; D: -; DNA: TGTGCCAGCGGCCCGGGACAGGGGGTAGCCAATGAGCAGTTCTTC; CDR3: CASGPGQGVANEQFF
size: once; J: TRBJ1-6; V: TRBV18; D: TRBD1; DNA: TGTGCCAGCTCACCCACGACAGGGCAGAATAATTCACCCCTCCACTTT; CDR3: CASSPTTGQNNSPLHF
size: -; J: TRBJ1-3; V: TRBV29-1; D: -; DNA: TGCAGCGGAAAGTGGGGGGGGCGGCACACCATATATTTT; CDR3: CSGKWGGRHTIYF
size: few; J: TRBJ1-2; V: TRBV5-1; D: -; DNA: TGCGCCAGCAGCTTGGACGGAGCTAACTATGGCTACACCTTC; CDR3: CASSLDGANYGYTF
size: -; J: TRBJ2-7; V: TRBV5-1; D: -; DNA: TGCGCCAGCAGCTTAGACAGGTCGCGACCCGAGCAGTACTTC; CDR3: CASSLDRSRPEQYF
size: -; J: TRBJ1-4; V: TRBV4-1; D: TRBD1; DNA: TGCGCCAGCAGCCAAGGCCTCCGGGACAGTGGAGAAAAACTGTTTTTT; CDR3: CASSQGLRDSGEKLFF
size: once; J: TRBJ2-7; V: TRBV7-2; D: -; DNA: TGTGCCAGCAGCTTAGCCACAGGGTGGTCCGAGCAGTACTTC; CDR3: CASSLATGWSEQYF
size: -; J: TRBJ2-7; V: TRBV11-2; D: -; DNA: TGTGCCAGCAGCTTAGATAGGGAGTACGAGCAGTACTTC; CDR3: CASSLDREYEQYF
size: -; J: TRBJ2-3; V: TRBV6-2/TRBV6-3; D: TRBD2; DNA: TGTGCCAGCAGTTACAACCTAGCGGGAGGACGAGATACGCAGTATTTT; CDR3: CASSYNLAGGRDTQYF
size: -; J: TRBJ2-6; V: TRBV2; D: TRBD1; DNA: TGTGCCAGCAGAGGAACCGGGACAGGAATATCTGGGGCCAACGTCCTGACTTTC; CDR3: CASRGTGTGISGANVLTF
size: few; J: TRBJ2-7; V: TRBV6-5; D: TRBD1; DNA: TGTGCCAGCAGGAGACAGGGGCGGTCCTACGAGCAGTACTTC; CDR3: CASRRQGRSYEQYF
size: -; J: TRBJ2-7; V: TRBV29-1; D: TRBD1; DNA: TGCAGCGTTGAACTACCACGGGGGGACAGGGGTTACGAGCAGTACTTC; CDR3: CSVELPRGDRGYEQYF
size: -; J: TRBJ2-7; V: TRBV29-1; D: TRBD1; DNA: TGCAGCGTAGATGAGGGGGCGCGTGAGCAGTACTTC; CDR3: CSVDEGAREQYF
size: -; J: TRBJ2-1; V: TRBV9; D: TRBD2; DNA: TGTGCCAGCAGCGCGGGGACTAGCGTCAACAATGAGCAGTTCTTC; CDR3: CASSAGTSVNNEQFF
size: -; J: TRBJ1-1; V: TRBV28; D: -; DNA: TGTGCCAGCAGTTTGCTGGGGCAGGGGAACACTGAAGCTTTCTTT; CDR3: CASSLLGQGNTEAFF
size: -; J: TRBJ1-3; V: TRBV6-5; D: -; DNA: TGTGCCAGCAGTTACTCGAGAACGACAACTGGAAACACCATATATTTT; CDR3: CASSYSRTTTGNTIYF
size: -; J: TRBJ2-2; V: TRBV6-4; D: TRBD1; DNA: TGTGCCAGCAGGAACGGGACAGGGTTGGGCGGGGAGCTGTTTTTT; CDR3: CASRNGTGLGGELFF
size: many; J: TRBJ2-2; V: TRBV9; D: -; DNA: TGTGCCAGCAGCTCCTCATATCTAGCGCCGGGGGAGCTGTTTTTT; CDR3: CASSSSYLAPGELFF
size: -; J: TRBJ2-7; V: TRBV27; D: -; DNA: TGTGCCAGCAGCGCCTCCCACAATGCACCCTACGAGCAGTACTTC; CDR3: CASSASHNAPYEQYF
size: -; J: TRBJ1-1; V: TRBV19; D: -; DNA: TGTGCCAGTACGACATTGGGAGGGAGCACTGAAGCTTTCTTT; CDR3: CASTTLGGSTEAFF
size: -; J: TRBJ1-1; V: TRBV28; D: -; DNA: TGTGCCAGCAGTTCCCCGGGGGTTGGCACTGAAGCTTTCTTT; CDR3: CASSSPGVGTEAFF
size: -; J: TRBJ2-3; V: TRBV15; D: TRBD2; DNA: TGTGCCACCAGCAGAGTTCTAGCGGGAGGTGATACGCAGTATTTT; CDR3: CATSRVLAGGDTQYF
size: few; J: TRBJ1-1; V: TRBV28; D: -; DNA: TGTGCCAGCAGTTTTTCTAAGAACACTGAAGCTTTCTTT; CDR3: CASSFSKNTEAFF
size: -; J: TRBJ1-4; V: TRBV30; D: TRBD1; DNA: TGTGCTTGGAGTCCCCCCCGGGACAGAGCAACTAATGAAAAACTGTTTTTT; CDR3: CAWSPPRDRATNEKLFF
size: -; J: TRBJ1-5; V: TRBV6-5; D: -; DNA: TGTGCCAGCACAGAATCTGGTAATCAGCCCCAGCATTTT; CDR3: CASTESGNQPQHF
size: -; J: TRBJ1-1; V: TRBV28; D: -; DNA: TGTGCCAGCAGTTTAACACCGCCGAACACTGAAGCTTTCTTT; CDR3: CASSLTPPNTEAFF
size: -; J: TRBJ1-2; V: TRBV7-9; D: -; DNA: TGTGCCAGCAGCTTTGAGGGAGATCTTCGTAGCCGCTACACCTTC; CDR3: CASSFEGDLRSRYTF
size: -; J: TRBJ2-7; V: TRBV15; D: -; DNA: TGTGCCACCAGCAGAGATAGGACAGTGTCCTACGAGCAGTACTTC; CDR3: CATSRDRTVSYEQYF
size: -; J: TRBJ1-4; V: TRBV29-1; D: -; DNA: TGCAGCGTAGGTAGGAGCCGGGATGAAAAACTGTTTTTT; CDR3: CSVGRSRDEKLFF
size: once; J: TRBJ2-7; V: TRBV7-8; D: TRBD1; DNA: TGTGCCAGCAGCTTCGTCACAGGGGGCGAGGGGTACGAGCAGTACTTC; CDR3: CASSFVTGGEGYEQYF
size: -; J: TRBJ2-7; V: TRBV11-2; D: -; DNA: TGTGCCAGCAGCTTCGGGGAGGCCGCCGCTGGCAAGCAGTACTTC; CDR3: CASSFGEAAAGKQYF
size: -; J: TRBJ1-1; V: TRBV19; D: -; DNA: TGTGCCAGTAGTGGACCCGGGACAAGAATGGCTGAAGCTTTCTTT; CDR3: CASSGPGTRMAEAFF
size: once; J: TRBJ2-2; V: TRBV7-9; D: TRBD1; DNA: TGTGCCAGTCCGGACAGGGTTGAGACCGGGGAGCTGTTTTTT; CDR3: CASPDRVETGELFF
size: -; J: TRBJ2-1; V: TRBV7-8; D: -; DNA: TGTGCCAGCAGCAGCCACAATGAGCAGTTCTTC; CDR3: CASSSHNEQFF
size: few; J: TRBJ2-1; V: TRBV13; D: TRBD2; DNA: TGTGCCAGCAGCTTAGGACTAGCGGGAGACAATGAGCAGTTCTTC; CDR3: CASSLGLAGDNEQFF
size: -; J: TRBJ2-2; V: TRBV28; D: -; DNA: TGTGCCAGCCAACGGGGGAGCACCGGGGAGCTGTTTTTT; CDR3: CASQRGSTGELFF
size: once; J: TRBJ1-1; V: TRBV29-1; D: -; DNA: TGCAGCGTGGGGAGGATGAACACTGAAGCTTTCTTT; CDR3: CSVGRMNTEAFF